These 3 T cell receptor beta chains share one sample of origin, sequenced in a study of T cell changes during pregnancy in multiple sclerosis. The table came from immunoSEQ multiplex PCR; TCRdb's copy has only in-frame clones and leaves some out. The sample contains about 36,000 clones, 75% to 90% of which appear only once. Sequences were derived from CD8+ T cells from peripheral blood mononuclear cells, sampled in the third trimester of pregnancy. Receptors originate from a female donor with multiple sclerosis, enrolled in a pregnancy study.

The chain carries TRBV27 and TRBJ2-7; D is ambiguous. This CDR3 is built from 14 residues. Trimming took off 0 bases at V and 3 bases at J, with 9 bases between the two ends. Germline CDR1 is MNHEY and CDR2 is SMNVEV (reference sequence). CDR3 loop: CASSLSAQIYEQYF. The CDR3, as DNA: TGTGCCAGCAGTTTATCGGCACAGATCTACGAGCAGTACTTC.

The chain recombines TRBV4-1 with TRBJ2-3; tentatively, D is TRBD2 (6 bases). Germline CDR1 and CDR2: MGHRA and YSYEKL. CDR3 length: 13 amino acids. Trimming pared 5 bases from V and 4 bases from J, leaving 10 bases between. DNA of the CDR3: TGCGCCAGCAGCTCCGGGAGTGCAGATACGCAGTATTTT. It is translated as CASSSGSADTQYF.

The V and J genes are TRBV5-1 and TRBJ1-1; D is uncertain. CDR1 is SGHRS, CDR2 YFSETQ, per germline. V gave up 0 bases and J gave up 1 base, with 19 bases separating them. The CDR3 is 18 amino acids. In DNA, the CDR3 is TGCGCCAGCAGCTTGGCCGTTCCAGTCTACGAGGGGAACACTGAAGCTTTCTTT. This encodes CASSLAVPVYEGNTEAFF. The whole variable domain, filled in from reference TRBV5-1 and TRBJ1-1, reads KAGVTQTPRYLIKTRGQQVTLSCSPISGHRSVSWYQQTPGQGLQFLFEYFSETQRNKGNFPGRFSGRQFSNSRSEMNVSTLELGDSALYLCASSLAVPVYEGNTEAFFGQGTRLTVV.